This passage covers 23 T cell receptor beta chains from one sample sequenced in a study of shared clonotypes between healthy human individuals. The data were produced by immunoSEQ multiplex PCR, yet TCRdb's version contains in-frame clones alone and is incomplete. This sample has around 500,000 clones; around 73% occur once, and the top ten carry around 13%. Sample: PBMCs. The receptor set was obtained from a woman between 35 and 50 years old in good health. Some clones in this sample may be carry-over from other donors' samples.

For this clone: A far larger clone is one nucleotide away, so this likely arose from a read error. The chain is built from TRBV30 and TRBJ2-1; the D gene is possibly TRBD2 (6 bases). Germline values: CDR1 GTSNPN, CDR2 SVGIG (reference sequence). The V end was cut by 2 bases, the J end by 8 bases, with 19 bases between. CDR3 length: 15 amino acids. CDR3 sequence: CAWSSGTGEGDEQFF. The CDR3 DNA reads TGTGCCTGGAGTTCCGGGACTGGCGAGGGCGATGAGCAGTTCTTC.

This clone has a single count. V gene TRBV5-1 combines with J gene TRBJ1-4; D may be TRBD1 (5 bases). Trimming left V 4 bases short and J 3 bases short, with 16 bases between. This CDR3 comprises 16 residues. Germline loops: CDR1 SGHRS, CDR2 YFSETQ. DNA of the CDR3: TGCGCCAGCAGCCCCGTTGGGTGGGGGGCTAATGAAAAACTGTTTTTT. It encodes CASSPVGWGANEKLFF. Full variable domain (rest looked up from reference TRBV5-1 and TRBJ1-4): KAGVTQTPRYLIKTRGQQVTLSCSPISGHRSVSWYQQTPGQGLQFLFEYFSETQRNKGNFPGRFSGRQFSNSRSEMNVSTLELGDSALYLCASSPVGWGANEKLFFGSGTQLSVL.

V is TRBV7-2 and J is TRBJ2-7, with TRBD2 identical over 12 bases. The CDR3 has 12 residues. CDR1 SGHTA and CDR2 FQGNSA come from the germline V gene. J gave up 4 bases and V 8 bases, and 0 bases lay outside the gene matches. The CDR3 DNA follows: TGTGCCAGCGGACTAGCGGGATACGAGCAGTACTTC. Its translation: CASGLAGYEQYF.

This rearrangement joins TRBV18 to TRBJ2-1, with 10 bases identical to TRBD2. Per germline, CDR1 KGHSH and CDR2 LQKENI. The CDR3 is 15 amino acids. With 5 bases clipped from V and 4 bases from J, the junction kept 5 bases outside the gene matches. The chain's CDR3 is CASSDTSGIYNEQFF. CDR3 sequence (DNA): TGTGCCAGCTCAGATACTAGCGGGATATACAATGAGCAGTTCTTC.

The chain has TRBV4-1 and TRBJ1-1, with 7 bases that match TRBD1. The CDR3 loop spans 15 amino acids. Germline-derived CDR1 and CDR2 are MGHRA and YSYEKL. V shed 1 base and J 6 bases; nucleotides not matched to a gene: 8. As DNA, the CDR3 is TGCGCCAGCAGCCAAGTTGACAGGGCTCGCCCTGAAGCTTTCTTT. The encoded protein is CASSQVDRARPEAFF.

On this clone: Other DNA sequences in the same sample also yield this CDR3. This chain connects TRBV5-1 to TRBJ2-2; either TRBD1 or TRBD2 may fit D (6 bases each). The CDR3 extends over 15 amino acids. V lost 0 bases and J lost 5, with 11 bases in between. CDR1 is SGHRS and CDR2 is YFSETQ in the germline V gene. The CDR3 region has the DNA TGCGCCAGCAGCTTGGAAGGGGGGCGGACCGGGGAGCTGTTTTTT. This translates into CASSLEGGRTGELFF.

The CDR3 DNA sequence: TGTGCCAGCAGCAAGACAGATAGCAATCAGCCCCAGCATTTT. It encodes CASSKTDSNQPQHF. J is TRBJ1-5 and V is TRBV7-6; maybe TRBD1 (5 bases). V shed 5 bases and J shed 0 bases, with 8 bases lying between them. Germline CDR1 and CDR2: SGHVS and FNYEAQ. The CDR3 has 14 residues.

DNA for the CDR3: TGTGCCAGCAGCTTAATGCTAGCGGGAGGGCCCATGAACACCGGGGAGCTGTTTTTT. It yields the protein CASSLMLAGGPMNTGELFF. This chain links TRBV7-3 with TRBJ2-2; 12 bases match TRBD2. Germline V gene data show CDR1 as SGHTA and CDR2 as FQGTGA. Trimming removed 1 base from V and 1 base from J; junction bases left unmatched: 7. The CDR3 contains 19 residues.

This clone was found many times. The chain combines TRBV29-1 with TRBJ1-1; TRBD1 might be the D (5 bases). Germline V gives CDR1 SQVTM, CDR2 ANQGSEA. Deletions cut 4 bases from V and 9 bases from J, with 12 bases between. This CDR3 contains 11 residues. The DNA of the CDR3 is TGCAGCGTTGGGGGGATCCCAAAAGCTTTCTTT. Amino acids: CSVGGIPKAFF.

The chain couples TRBV4-2 to TRBJ1-3, with unresolved D. CDR1 is LGHNA and CDR2 is YNFKEQ in the germline V gene. V was shortened by 2 bases and J by 0 bases, with 11 bases between the two germline ends. This CDR3 region has 16 residues. In DNA, the CDR3 is TGTGCCAGCAGCCAAAAGGCAGCCAGCTCTGGAAACACCATATATTTT. Amino acids: CASSQKAASSGNTIYF.

This clone was counted once. V usage is TRBV6-6 and J usage is TRBJ1-1; D is unresolved. Germline V gives CDR1 MNHNY, CDR2 SVGAGI (reference sequence). V shed 4 bases and J shed 1 base, with 7 bases lying between them. This CDR3 has 13 residues. The CDR3 nucleotides read TGTGCCAGCAGTTCCCTGTCGAACACTGAAGCTTTCTTT. Translated: CASSSLSNTEAFF.

J is TRBJ2-2 and V is TRBV4-1; D unresolved. The CDR3 has 15 amino acids. Trimming took 3 bases from V and 8 from J, leaving 16 bases between them. Per germline, CDR1 MGHRA and CDR2 YSYEKL. CDR3 nucleotides: TGCGCCAGCAGCCAGTGGAACATTCTAAGGGGGGAGCTGTTTTTT. It translates to CASSQWNILRGELFF.

A remark on this clone: Other nucleotide sequences in the sample specify the same CDR3. This rearrangement joins TRBV5-1 to TRBJ2-5, with D uncertain. The CDR3 extends over 13 amino acids. V lost 0 bases, J lost 2 bases, and 5 bases lay in between. Germline values: CDR1 SGHRS, CDR2 YFSETQ. CDR3 in DNA: TGCGCCAGCAGCTTGGACAGTCAAGAGACCCAGTACTTC. Translation gives CASSLDSQETQYF.

The rearrangement links TRBV7-3 to TRBJ2-5; D not certain. Trimming removed 5 bases from V and 4 bases from J, with 11 bases in between. The CDR3 consists of 13 residues. The V gene's germline CDR1 is SGHTA and CDR2 FQGTGA. CDR3 nucleotide sequence: TGTGCCAGCAGCCCCCCTGGCGGAGAGACCCAGTACTTC. Its translation is CASSPPGGETQYF.

The chain is built from TRBV28 and TRBJ1-4; 8 positions match TRBD1. In germline, CDR1 is MDHEN, CDR2 SYDVKM. This CDR3 contains 14 residues. V lost 7 bases to trimming and J lost 7 bases; unmatched junction nucleotides: 8. CDR3 in amino acids: CASTTTGDREKLFF. The CDR3 bases are TGTGCCAGCACAACGACAGGGGATCGTGAAAAACTGTTTTTT. Full variable domain (outside the CDR3, taken from reference TRBV28 and TRBJ1-4): DVKVTQSSRYLVKRTGEKVFLECVQDMDHENMFWYRQDPGLGLRLIYFSYDVKMKEKGDIPEGYSVSREKKERFSLILESASTNQTSMYLCASTTTGDREKLFFGSGTQLSVL.

The chain links TRBV6-4 to TRBJ2-1; 14 bases fit TRBD2. The V gene end was trimmed by 3 bases and the J gene end by 6 bases; junction bases not matched to a gene: 1. The CDR3 contains 15 residues. Germline values: CDR1 MRHNA, CDR2 SNTAGT. The CDR3 DNA reads TGTGCCAGCAGTGATGGGACTAGCGGGGGCAATGAGCAGTTCTTC. It specifies CASSDGTSGGNEQFF.

This chain uses TRBV25-1 with TRBJ1-2; no firm D call. This CDR3 contains 12 residues. Germline CDR1 reads MGHDK; CDR2 reads SYGVNS. V lost 5 bases and J 8 bases, leaving 12 bases between the germline ends. CDR3 sequence reads: CASSRDIEGYTF. In DNA, the CDR3 is TGTGCCAGCAGTAGAGACATTGAAGGCTACACCTTC.

This chain links TRBV25-1 with TRBJ2-2; 8 nucleotides match TRBD2. The CDR3 contains 17 residues. The germline gives CDR1 MGHDK, CDR2 SYGVNS. Losses at the gene ends were 3 bases for V and 0 bases for J; bases not matched to a gene: 6. The CDR3 spells CASSDITGLANTGELFF. The CDR3 DNA reads as TGTGCCAGCAGTGATATCACGGGACTAGCGAACACCGGGGAGCTGTTTTTT.

A few counts support this clone. The chain carries TRBV4-1 and TRBJ1-2, with TRBD1 matching over 11 bases. The V segment lost 4 bases and the J segment 8 bases; nucleotides outside the gene matches: 3. Germline loops: CDR1 MGHRA, CDR2 YSYEKL. The CDR3 totals 13 residues. The CDR3 loop is CASSRTGGSGYTF. CDR3 nucleotide sequence: TGCGCCAGCAGCCGGACAGGGGGCAGCGGCTACACCTTC.

Remarks on this clone: It is likely a read error: a sequence one base away is far more abundant. The chain recombines TRBV6-6 with TRBJ1-1, with D unclear. This CDR3 contains 13 residues. Germline V gene sequence: CDR1 MNHNY, CDR2 SVGAGI (reference sequence). The V end lost 5 bases, the J end lost 2 bases, and 9 bases lay between the germline ends. CDR3 coding DNA: TGTGCCAGCAGTCGAACAGATAACACTGAAGCTTTCTTT. Encoded protein: CASSRTDNTEAFF.

The chain carries TRBV29-1 and TRBJ2-2; possible D gene TRBD1, 5 bases. The CDR3 sequence is 12 residues long. The germline V and J ends were trimmed by 5 bases and 4 bases, with 8 bases remaining between them. Germline V gives CDR1 SQVTM, CDR2 ANQGSEA. This chain's CDR3 is CSVRQSTGELFF. The CDR3 nucleotides read TGCAGCGTTCGACAGAGCACCGGGGAGCTGTTTTTT.

This clone was observed a few times. This chain connects TRBV2 to TRBJ1-1; D perhaps matches TRBD1 (6 bases). The CDR3 loop spans 16 amino acids. Per the germline V gene, CDR1 is SNHLY and CDR2 is FYNNEI. With 0 bases removed from V and 3 bases from J, the gap between germline ends came to 14 bases. CDR3 sequence reads: CASSEARGGVDTEAFF. The CDR3 DNA is TGTGCCAGCAGTGAAGCGAGGGGGGGAGTAGACACTGAAGCTTTCTTT. Supplemented by reference TRBV2 and TRBJ1-1, the full variable domain reads EPEVTQTPSHQVTQMGQEVILRCVPISNHLYFYWYRQILGQKVEFLVSFYNNEISEKSEIFDDQFSVERPDGSNFTLKIRSTKLEDSAMYFCASSEARGGVDTEAFFGQGTRLTVV.

This chain joins TRBV10-3 and TRBJ2-1; 9 nucleotides agree with TRBD2. From germline, CDR1 is ENHRY and CDR2 SYGVKD. This CDR3 spans 14 amino acids. V was pared by 3 bases and J by 5 bases, with 2 bases of the junction left unmatched. The CDR3 reads CAISDSSGNNEQFF. In DNA, the CDR3 is TGTGCCATCAGTGACTCTAGCGGGAACAATGAGCAGTTCTTC.